These T cell receptor beta chains were read from a single sample in a study of siplizumab effects on memory and regulatory T cells. The protocol was immunoSEQ multiplex PCR, while the TCRdb copy is restricted to in-frame clones and leaves out a portion. This table holds 87,000 or so clones, approximately 90% found once. Sequencing was performed on CD4+ T cells sorted from blood. Every receptor here comes from a human donor in good health. The CDR3 runs from the conserved cysteine through the conserved F or W. D genes are given only for firm matches. Expanded clones are given a class, and other clones once, few, many or no size at all.

V gene	clone size	J gene	D gene	CDR3 protein	CDR3 DNA
TRBV29-1	.	TRBJ2-7	.	CSVDDAGYEQYF	TGCAGCGTTGATGACGCCGGCTACGAGCAGTACTTC
TRBV6-5	.	TRBJ2-1	TRBD2	CASSYWFETSVYEQFF	TGTGCCAGCAGTTACTGGTTTGAGACTAGCGTCTATGAGCAGTTCTTC
TRBV4-1	.	TRBJ1-5	.	CASSQTPQGRNQPQHF	TGCGCCAGCAGCCAAACGCCACAGGGACGCAATCAGCCCCAGCATTTT
TRBV27	.	TRBJ1-5	.	CASSLSGREIHQNQPQHF	TGTGCCAGCAGTTTATCAGGGAGGGAAATCCACCAAAATCAGCCCCAGCATTTT
TRBV19	.	TRBJ2-1	TRBD1	CASTPTGLRSYNEQFF	TGTGCCAGTACCCCGACAGGGTTGAGGTCCTACAATGAGCAGTTCTTC
TRBV19	.	TRBJ2-7	TRBD2	CASTPRGLASGEQYF	TGTGCCAGTACCCCTAGGGGACTAGCGTCTGGTGAGCAGTACTTC
TRBV7-2	.	TRBJ2-7	TRBD2	CASSPHRGLAETYEQYF	TGTGCCAGCAGCCCGCACCGCGGACTAGCGGAGACCTACGAGCAGTACTTC
TRBV27	.	TRBJ2-3	TRBD1	CASSFYLQGLSDTQYF	TGTGCCAGCAGTTTTTACCTACAGGGGCTCTCAGATACGCAGTATTTT
TRBV6-5	.	TRBJ2-7	TRBD2	CASSTRTSGSDEQYF	TGTGCCAGCAGTACTCGGACTAGCGGGAGCGACGAGCAGTACTTC
TRBV11-3	.	TRBJ2-3	TRBD2	CASSYLAGDTQYF	TGTGCCAGCAGCTACCTAGCGGGAGATACGCAGTATTTT
TRBV9	.	TRBJ2-1	TRBD2	CASSVFASGRMYEQFF	TGTGCCAGCAGCGTCTTCGCTAGCGGGAGAATGTATGAGCAGTTCTTC
TRBV14	.	TRBJ2-7	TRBD2	CASSHGAGAYEQYF	TGTGCCAGCAGCCACGGAGCGGGGGCCTACGAGCAGTACTTC
TRBV5-6	.	TRBJ2-1	TRBD1	CASSQMVQGESEQFF	TGTGCCAGCAGCCAAATGGTGCAGGGGGAATCTGAGCAGTTCTTC
TRBV18	.	TRBJ1-1	.	CASSPTGEEAFF	TGTGCCAGCTCACCAACCGGGGAAGAAGCTTTCTTT
TRBV5-6	.	TRBJ1-2	TRBD1	CASSWRTGGGGYTF	TGTGCCAGCAGCTGGAGGACAGGGGGCGGTGGCTACACCTTC
TRBV7-3	.	TRBJ2-1	TRBD2	CASSLRGRGYNEQFF	TGTGCCAGCAGCTTAAGAGGGAGGGGCTACAATGAGCAGTTCTTC
TRBV12-5	.	TRBJ2-3	.	CASVLAPRGDTQYF	TGTGCTAGTGTCCTAGCCCCGAGAGGTGATACGCAGTATTTT
TRBV11-2	.	TRBJ2-2	TRBD1	CASSFTGGNTGELFF	TGTGCCAGCAGCTTTACAGGGGGTAACACCGGGGAGCTGTTTTTT
TRBV5-4	.	TRBJ2-2	TRBD1	CASSPGQVGGTGELFF	TGTGCCAGCAGCCCTGGACAGGTTGGAGGCACCGGGGAGCTGTTTTTT
TRBV5-6	.	TRBJ2-1	.	CASSRTYRSYNEQFF	TGTGCCAGCAGCCGGACTTACCGCTCCTACAATGAGCAGTTCTTC
TRBV28	once	TRBJ2-1	.	CASSSGTLEQFF	TGTGCCAGCAGTTCAGGGACACTCGAGCAGTTCTTC
TRBV6-5	.	TRBJ1-2	.	CASSYSRGRNYGYTF	TGTGCCAGCAGTTACTCGCGGGGACGCAACTATGGCTACACCTTC
TRBV7-8	few	TRBJ1-1	.	CASSLSVENTEAFF	TGTGCCAGCAGTTTATCAGTTGAGAACACTGAAGCTTTCTTT
TRBV19	.	TRBJ1-1	TRBD1	CASRREGAGGLYTEAFF	TGTGCCAGTAGGCGGGAGGGGGCAGGAGGATTGTACACTGAAGCTTTCTTT
TRBV5-1	.	TRBJ2-7	TRBD2	CASSLELIASGYSYEQYF	TGCGCCAGCAGCTTGGAGCTCATCGCTAGCGGTTACTCCTACGAGCAGTACTTC
TRBV6-6	.	TRBJ1-1	.	CASSYRWTDGNTEAFF	TGTGCCAGCAGTTACAGGTGGACCGATGGGAACACTGAAGCTTTCTTT
TRBV4-3	few	TRBJ2-7	TRBD1	CASSLRDRGYEQYF	TGCGCCAGCAGCCTCCGGGACAGGGGGTACGAGCAGTACTTC
TRBV2	.	TRBJ1-1	.	CASSEAHWGAFF	TGTGCCAGCAGTGAAGCGCATTGGGGAGCTTTCTTT
TRBV5-1	.	TRBJ2-5	.	CASSLLQGAETQYF	TGCGCCAGCAGCTTGTTGCAGGGCGCGGAGACCCAGTACTTC
TRBV21-1	.	TRBJ1-1	.	CASSKGRGMNTEAFF	TGTGCCAGCAGCAAAGGCCGGGGCATGAACACTGAAGCTTTCTTT
TRBV10-3	.	TRBJ1-6	.	CAIKEGGTRDSPLHF	TGTGCCATCAAAGAGGGGGGTACCAGGGATTCACCCCTCCACTTT
TRBV15	.	TRBJ1-4	.	CATSRYRSNEKLFF	TGTGCCACCAGTAGGTACAGAAGTAATGAAAAACTGTTTTTT
TRBV10-2	.	TRBJ2-7	TRBD2	CASDTGTSGSYEQYF	TGCGCCAGCGATACCGGGACTAGCGGGTCCTACGAGCAGTACTTC
TRBV5-6	.	TRBJ2-3	.	CASSPHSVLGTDTQYF	TGTGCCAGCAGCCCCCATTCCGTACTTGGCACAGATACGCAGTATTTT
TRBV10-3	.	TRBJ2-3	.	CAISAGHTDTQYF	TGTGCCATCAGTGCGGGACACACAGATACGCAGTATTTT
TRBV5-5	.	TRBJ1-2	TRBD1	CASSRQGAGYGYTF	TGTGCCAGCAGCCGACAGGGGGCAGGCTATGGCTACACCTTC
TRBV18	.	TRBJ2-5	.	CASSPQVETQYF	TGTGCCAGCTCACCACAGGTAGAGACCCAGTACTTC
TRBV7-2	.	TRBJ2-1	.	CASSLATHNEQFF	TGTGCCAGCAGCTTAGCGACTCACAATGAGCAGTTCTTC
TRBV7-2	few	TRBJ2-5	TRBD2	CASSLAGGEFPQETQYF	TGTGCCAGCAGCTTAGCGGGGGGGGAATTCCCCCAAGAGACCCAGTACTTC
TRBV29-1	.	TRBJ2-5	.	CSSIVLETQYF	TGCAGCTCAATTGTCCTAGAGACCCAGTACTTC
TRBV2	.	TRBJ2-7	TRBD2	CASSESSGSNEQYF	TGTGCCAGCAGTGAATCTAGCGGGAGCAACGAGCAGTACTTC
TRBV19	once	TRBJ1-2	.	CASTSHGTAYYGYTF	TGTGCCAGTACCTCCCATGGGACCGCCTACTATGGCTACACCTTC
TRBV6-1	.	TRBJ2-1	TRBD2	CASSGQTSRYNEQFF	TGTGCCAGCAGTGGCCAGACTAGCAGGTACAATGAGCAGTTCTTC
TRBV7-2	.	TRBJ2-7	.	CASSLRVDGTNEQYF	TGTGCCAGCAGCCTCCGTGTGGACGGGACCAACGAGCAGTACTTC
TRBV7-9	few	TRBJ2-7	TRBD2	CASSRTPSGSSGQYF	TGTGCCAGCAGCCGAACGCCCAGCGGGAGTTCTGGGCAGTACTTC
TRBV18	medium-sized	TRBJ1-3	.	CASSRGLGNTIYF	TGTGCCAGCTCACGAGGCCTTGGAAACACCATATATTTT
TRBV29-1	.	TRBJ2-7	TRBD2	CSASRGGNEQYF	TGCAGCGCCTCACGGGGAGGGAACGAGCAGTACTTC
TRBV6-5	.	TRBJ1-2	TRBD1	CASSPGDRVNYGYTF	TGTGCCAGCAGTCCCGGGGACAGGGTTAACTATGGCTACACCTTC
TRBV19	.	TRBJ2-5	.	CASSGTIQETQYF	TGTGCCAGTAGCGGGACAATCCAAGAGACCCAGTACTTC
TRBV30	.	TRBJ2-2	.	CAWSWGGAPGELFF	TGTGCCTGGAGTTGGGGGGGGGCCCCCGGGGAGCTGTTTTTT
TRBV19	.	TRBJ1-3	.	CASSIEAARVSTIYF	TGTGCCAGTAGTATCGAAGCAGCTCGTGTAAGCACCATATATTTT
TRBV7-9	.	TRBJ2-3	.	CASSLGGGGRTDTQYF	TGTGCCAGCAGCTTAGGGGGCGGAGGGCGCACAGATACGCAGTATTTT
TRBV5-1	.	TRBJ2-2	TRBD2	CASSSRAGGYTGELFF	TGCGCCAGCAGCAGTCGGGCGGGAGGGTACACCGGGGAGCTGTTTTTT
TRBV28	.	TRBJ2-4	TRBD1	CASSLTGGMAKNIQYF	TGTGCCAGCAGTTTGACAGGGGGCATGGCCAAAAACATTCAGTACTTC
TRBV18	.	TRBJ1-2	TRBD1	CASSPSRGQTNYGYTF	TGTGCCAGCTCACCCTCTCGGGGACAGACTAACTATGGCTACACCTTC
TRBV7-6	.	TRBJ1-2	.	CASSLSPTVHGYTF	TGTGCCAGCAGCTTAAGTCCTACGGTTCATGGCTACACCTTC